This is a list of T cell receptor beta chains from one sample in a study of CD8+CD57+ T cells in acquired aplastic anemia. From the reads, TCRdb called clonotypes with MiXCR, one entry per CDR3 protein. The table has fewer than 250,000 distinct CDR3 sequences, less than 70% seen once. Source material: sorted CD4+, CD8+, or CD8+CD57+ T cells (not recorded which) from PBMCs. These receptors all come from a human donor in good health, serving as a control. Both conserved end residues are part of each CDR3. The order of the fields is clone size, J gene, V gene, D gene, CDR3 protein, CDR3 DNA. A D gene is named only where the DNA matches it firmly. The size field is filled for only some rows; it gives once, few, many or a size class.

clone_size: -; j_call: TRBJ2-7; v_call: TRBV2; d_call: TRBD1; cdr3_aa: CASRRSGTASYEQYF; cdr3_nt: TGTGCCAGCAGACGATCCGGGACAGCCTCCTACGAGCAGTACTTC
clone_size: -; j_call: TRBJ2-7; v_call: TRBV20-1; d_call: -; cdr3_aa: CSALGPGSSEQYF; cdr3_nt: TGCAGTGCCCTCGGTCCAGGGTCCTCCGAGCAGTACTTC
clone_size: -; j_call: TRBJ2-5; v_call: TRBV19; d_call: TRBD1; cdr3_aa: CASSIPGQGAATQYF; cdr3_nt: TGTGCCAGTAGTATCCCGGGACAGGGGGCCGCTACCCAGTACTTC
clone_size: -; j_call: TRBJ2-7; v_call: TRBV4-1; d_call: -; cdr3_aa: CASSQASGSSYEQYF; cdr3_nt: TGCGCCAGCAGCCAAGCTTCAGGGAGCTCCTACGAGCAGTACTTC
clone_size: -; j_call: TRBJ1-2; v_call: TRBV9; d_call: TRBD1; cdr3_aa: CASSVSGTGAYGYTF; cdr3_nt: TGTGCCAGCAGCGTATCAGGGACAGGGGCCTATGGCTACACCTTC
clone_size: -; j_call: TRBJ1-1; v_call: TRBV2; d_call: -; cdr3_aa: CASRETGSKAFF; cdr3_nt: TGTGCCAGCAGGGAGACAGGCAGCAAAGCTTTCTTT
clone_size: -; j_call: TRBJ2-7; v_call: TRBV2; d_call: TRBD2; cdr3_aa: CASSAIPGLAGGYEQYF; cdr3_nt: TGTGCCAGCAGTGCAATTCCGGGACTAGCGGGGGGCTACGAGCAGTACTTC
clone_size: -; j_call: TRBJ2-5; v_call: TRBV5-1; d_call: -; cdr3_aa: CASSFQGTKETQYF; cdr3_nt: TGCGCCAGCAGCTTTCAAGGCACAAAAGAGACCCAGTACTTC
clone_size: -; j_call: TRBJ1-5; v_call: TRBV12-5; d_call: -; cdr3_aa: CASGSGLRGQPQHF; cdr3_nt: TGTGCTAGTGGTTCAGGGCTGCGGGGTCAGCCCCAGCATTTT
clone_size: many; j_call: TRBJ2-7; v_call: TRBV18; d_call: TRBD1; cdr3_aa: CASSPGTARSYEQYF; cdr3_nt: TGTGCCAGCTCACCTGGGACAGCGAGGTCCTACGAGCAGTACTTC
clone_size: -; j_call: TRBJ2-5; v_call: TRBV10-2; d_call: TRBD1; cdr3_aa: CASNAGTGGLWETQYF; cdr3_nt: TGCGCCAGCAACGCCGGGACAGGGGGCTTGTGGGAGACCCAGTACTTC
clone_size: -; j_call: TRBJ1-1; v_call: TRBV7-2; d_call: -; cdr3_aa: CASSFTLERGGTEAFF; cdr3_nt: TGTGCCAGCAGCTTTACCCTCGAGCGAGGTGGAACTGAAGCTTTCTTT
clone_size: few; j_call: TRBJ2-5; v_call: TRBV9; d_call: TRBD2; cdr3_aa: CASSVFVAGGPETQYF; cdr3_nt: TGTGCCAGCAGCGTATTCGTGGCGGGGGGGCCGGAGACCCAGTACTTC
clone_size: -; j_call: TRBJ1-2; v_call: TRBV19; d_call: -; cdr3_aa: CASSILPSTPYGYTF; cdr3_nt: TGTGCCAGTAGTATTCTTCCCAGTACACCCTATGGCTACACCTTC
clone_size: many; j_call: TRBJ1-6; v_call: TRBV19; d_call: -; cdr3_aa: CASSIGRRLNYNSPLHF; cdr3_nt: TGTGCCAGTAGTATCGGCCGACGGTTGAACTATAATTCACCCCTCCACTTT
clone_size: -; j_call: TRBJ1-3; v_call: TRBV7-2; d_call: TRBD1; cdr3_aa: CASIGETGRKSGNTIYF; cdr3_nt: TGTGCCAGCATAGGAGAGACAGGGAGGAAATCTGGAAACACCATATATTTT
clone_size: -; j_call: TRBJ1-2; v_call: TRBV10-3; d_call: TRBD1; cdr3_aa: CAISPGTGAGYTF; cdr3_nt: TGTGCCATCAGTCCTGGGACAGGGGCTGGCTACACCTTC
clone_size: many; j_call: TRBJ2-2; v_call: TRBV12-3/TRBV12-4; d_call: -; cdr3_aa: CASSLAQGGGNTGELFF; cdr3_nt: TGTGCCAGCAGTTTAGCCCAGGGGGGCGGGAACACCGGGGAGCTGTTTTTT
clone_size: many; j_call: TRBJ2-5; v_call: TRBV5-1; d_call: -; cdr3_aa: CASSLDRVETQYF; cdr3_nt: TGCGCCAGCAGCTTGGACAGGGTAGAGACCCAGTACTTC
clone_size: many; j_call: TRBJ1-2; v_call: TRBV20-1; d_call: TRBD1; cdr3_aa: CSARDPFRQGRYGYTF; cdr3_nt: TGCAGTGCTAGAGATCCATTTCGACAGGGGCGCTATGGCTACACCTTC
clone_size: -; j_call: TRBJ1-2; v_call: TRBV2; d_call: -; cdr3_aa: CASSPQLGPLSGYTF; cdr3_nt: TGTGCCAGCAGCCCTCAGCTGGGGCCTCTGAGCGGCTACACCTTC
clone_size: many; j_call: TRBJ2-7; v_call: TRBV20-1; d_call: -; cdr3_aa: CSADKRALATYEQYF; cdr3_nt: TGCAGTGCTGACAAGAGAGCCTTGGCGACCTACGAGCAGTACTTC
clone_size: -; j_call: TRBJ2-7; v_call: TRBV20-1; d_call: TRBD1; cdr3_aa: CSATGQGAVIYEQYF; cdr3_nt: TGCAGTGCTACCGGACAGGGGGCGGTAATTTACGAGCAGTACTTC
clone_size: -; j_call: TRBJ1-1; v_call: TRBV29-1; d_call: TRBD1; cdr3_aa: CSVEQGARGTEAFF; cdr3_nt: TGCAGCGTTGAACAGGGGGCGCGTGGCACTGAAGCTTTCTTT
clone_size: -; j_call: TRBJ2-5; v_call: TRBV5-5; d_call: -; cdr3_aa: CASSLIWQLQETQYF; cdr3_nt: TGTGCCAGCAGCTTGATTTGGCAGTTACAAGAGACCCAGTACTTC
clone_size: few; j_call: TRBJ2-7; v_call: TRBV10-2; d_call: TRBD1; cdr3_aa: CASTSGTGPADEQYF; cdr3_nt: TGCGCCAGCACCTCCGGGACAGGCCCAGCAGACGAGCAGTACTTC
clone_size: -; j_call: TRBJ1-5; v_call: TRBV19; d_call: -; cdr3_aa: CASKGGNQPQHF; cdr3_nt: TGCGCCAGCAAGGGAGGCAATCAGCCCCAGCATTTT
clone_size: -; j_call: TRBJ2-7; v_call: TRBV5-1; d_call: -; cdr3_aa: CASSLFRGHEQYF; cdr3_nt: TGTGCCAGCAGCTTATTTCGGGGTCACGAGCAGTACTTC
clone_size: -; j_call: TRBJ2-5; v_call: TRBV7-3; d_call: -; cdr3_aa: CASSSSRGRNQETQYF; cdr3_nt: TGTGCCAGCAGCTCCTCAAGGGGACGGAACCAAGAGACCCAGTACTTC
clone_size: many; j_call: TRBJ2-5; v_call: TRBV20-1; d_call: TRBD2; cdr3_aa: CSARLAGGLETQYF; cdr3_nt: TGCAGTGCCCGACTAGCGGGGGGGCTGGAGACCCAGTACTTC
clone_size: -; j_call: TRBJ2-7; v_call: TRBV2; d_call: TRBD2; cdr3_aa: CASRLAGGSYYEQYF; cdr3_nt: TGTGCCAGCAGACTAGCGGGGGGGTCTTACTACGAGCAGTACTTC
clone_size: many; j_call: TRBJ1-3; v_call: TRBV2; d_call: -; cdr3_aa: CASRPDRSAAGNTIYF; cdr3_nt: TGTGCCAGCAGACCCGACAGGTCAGCGGCGGGAAACACCATATATTTT
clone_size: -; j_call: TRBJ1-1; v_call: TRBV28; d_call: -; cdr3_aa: CASSFFRGSTEAFF; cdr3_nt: TGTGCCAGCAGTTTTTTCAGGGGCAGCACTGAAGCTTTCTTT
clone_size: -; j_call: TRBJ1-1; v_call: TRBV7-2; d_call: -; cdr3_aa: CASSHPRGSSEAFF; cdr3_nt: TGTGCCAGCAGCCACCCCCGTGGGAGCTCTGAAGCTTTCTTT
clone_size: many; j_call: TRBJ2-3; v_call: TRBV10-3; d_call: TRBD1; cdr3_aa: CAISEPVAGQGDTQYF; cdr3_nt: TGTGCCATCAGTGAGCCCGTCGCGGGACAGGGAGATACGCAGTATTTT
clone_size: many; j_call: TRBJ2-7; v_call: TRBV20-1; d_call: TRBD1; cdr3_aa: CSASGRQGDYVGEQYF; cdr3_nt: TGCAGTGCTAGTGGGCGGCAGGGGGATTACGTAGGAGAGCAGTACTTC
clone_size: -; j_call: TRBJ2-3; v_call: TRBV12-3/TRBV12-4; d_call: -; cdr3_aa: CASSLYDQSNTQYF; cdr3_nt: TGTGCCAGCAGTTTATATGACCAATCAAACACGCAGTATTTT
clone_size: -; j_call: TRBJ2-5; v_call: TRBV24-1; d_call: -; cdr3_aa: CATSDVEPGLETQYF; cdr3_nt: TGTGCCACCAGTGATGTTGAGCCCGGCTTGGAGACCCAGTACTTC
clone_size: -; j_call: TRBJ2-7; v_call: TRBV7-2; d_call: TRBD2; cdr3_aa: CASSPRGLAGAPYEQYF; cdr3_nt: TGTGCCAGCAGCCCCCGAGGACTAGCGGGGGCCCCCTACGAGCAGTACTTC
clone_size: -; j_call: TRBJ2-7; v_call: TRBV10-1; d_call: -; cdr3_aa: CASSEGRGPYEQYF; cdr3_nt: TGCGCCAGCAGTGAGGGCAGGGGACCCTACGAGCAGTACTTC
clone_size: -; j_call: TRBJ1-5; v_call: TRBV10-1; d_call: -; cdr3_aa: CASSGRGRVSQPQHF; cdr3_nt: TGCGCCAGCAGTGGGAGGGGCAGGGTGAGTCAGCCCCAGCATTTT
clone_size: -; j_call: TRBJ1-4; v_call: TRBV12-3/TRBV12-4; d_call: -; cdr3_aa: CASTEGDGNEKLFF; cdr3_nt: TGTGCCAGCACCGAGGGGGATGGAAATGAAAAACTGTTTTTT
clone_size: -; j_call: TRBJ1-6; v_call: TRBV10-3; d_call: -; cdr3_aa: CAISENRVEESPLHF; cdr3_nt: TGTGCCATCAGCGAAAACAGGGTTGAGGAATCACCCCTCCACTTT
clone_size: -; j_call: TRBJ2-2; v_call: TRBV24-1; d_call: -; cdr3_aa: CATSDPGPSVSTGELFF; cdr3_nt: TGTGCCACCAGTGACCCGGGCCCCTCAGTCAGCACCGGGGAGCTGTTTTTT
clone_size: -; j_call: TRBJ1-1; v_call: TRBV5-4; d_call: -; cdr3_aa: CASSLVGGHTEAFF; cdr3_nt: TGTGCCAGCAGCTTGGTTGGGGGTCACACTGAAGCTTTCTTT
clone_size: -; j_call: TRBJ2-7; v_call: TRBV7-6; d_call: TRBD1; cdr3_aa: CASSLEGAEGGQTDEQYF; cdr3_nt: TGTGCCAGCAGCTTAGAAGGTGCCGAAGGGGGCCAAACCGACGAGCAGTACTTC
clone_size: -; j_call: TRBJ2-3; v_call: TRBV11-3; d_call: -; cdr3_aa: CASSLSRDVFGTDTQYF; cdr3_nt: TGTGCCAGCAGCTTGTCCCGGGACGTATTTGGGACAGATACGCAGTATTTT
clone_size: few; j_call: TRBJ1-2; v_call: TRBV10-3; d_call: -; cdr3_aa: CAISEEQPVYYGYTF; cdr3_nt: TGTGCCATCAGTGAAGAACAGCCCGTTTACTATGGCTACACCTTC
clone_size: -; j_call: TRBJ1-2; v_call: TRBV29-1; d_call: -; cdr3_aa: CSVDREEGGYTF; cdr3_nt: TGCAGCGTTGACAGGGAAGAGGGTGGCTACACCTTC
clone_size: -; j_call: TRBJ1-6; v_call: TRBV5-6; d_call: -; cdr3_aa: CASSFMPNSPLHF; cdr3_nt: TGTGCCAGCAGCTTCATGCCTAATTCACCCCTCCACTTT
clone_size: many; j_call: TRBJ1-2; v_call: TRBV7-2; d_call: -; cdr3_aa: CASSLGPGVGYTF; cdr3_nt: TGTGCCAGCAGCTTAGGGCCTGGGGTTGGCTACACCTTC
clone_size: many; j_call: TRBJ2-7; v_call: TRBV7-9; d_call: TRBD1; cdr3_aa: CASSQPGQGVDEQYF; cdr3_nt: TGTGCCAGCAGCCAACCGGGACAGGGGGTCGACGAGCAGTACTTC